This is a list of T cell receptor beta chains from one sample in a study of regulatory and conventional T cells in breast cancer. One entry per CDR3 protein, called by TCRdb with MiXCR from the PCR reads. Of approximately 9,600 distinct CDR3 sequences listed, roughly a third are singletons. The sample taken for sequencing was conventional T cells from blood. The receptor source for this set is a male donor in good health. CDR3s include the opening cysteine and the closing phenylalanine or tryptophan. A D gene is named only where the DNA matches it firmly. Clone size is stated in some rows and not others, as once, few, many or a class when expanded.

d_call	v_call	j_call	clone_size	cdr3_nt	cdr3_aa
NA	TRBV6-2/TRBV6-3	TRBJ2-2	medium-sized	TGTGCCAGCAGCCGGGGAGGGAACACCGGGGAGCTGTTTTTT	CASSRGGNTGELFF
NA	TRBV4-2	TRBJ2-5	NA	TGTGCCAGCAGCCAAGTAGGACTCCAAGAGGCCCGGTACTTC	CASSQVGLQEARYF
TRBD2	TRBV6-4	TRBJ2-1	medium-sized	TGTGCCAGCAACCTCAGCGGGGGGTCCTACAATGAGCAGTTCTTC	CASNLSGGSYNEQFF
NA	TRBV4-3	TRBJ1-3	medium-sized	TGCGCCAGCAGCGACAGCGTCTCTGGAAACACCATATATTTT	CASSDSVSGNTIYF
TRBD1	TRBV7-9	TRBJ1-1	NA	TGTGCCAGCAGCCCGAGGAAACAGGGGATTGTCGGAACTGAAGCTTTCTTT	CASSPRKQGIVGTEAFF
NA	TRBV12-3/TRBV12-4	TRBJ1-1	NA	TGTGCCAGCAGTCCTGAACCGACTGAAGCTTTCTTT	CASSPEPTEAFF
NA	TRBV5-1	TRBJ2-1	NA	TGCGCCAGCAGCTTGGGTCAGTACAATGAGCAGCTCTTC	CASSLGQYNEQLF
NA	TRBV5-6	TRBJ2-5	few	TGTGCCAGCAGCTTGGCGGGGGGCGTAGAAGAGACCCAGTACTTC	CASSLAGGVEETQYF
TRBD1	TRBV18	TRBJ2-7	medium-sized	TGTGCCAGCTCGCGACAGGGTACCTACGAGCAGTACTTC	CASSRQGTYEQYF
NA	TRBV19	TRBJ2-1	medium-sized	TGTGCCAGTAGTCGGACTGGTAATGAGCAGTTCTTC	CASSRTGNEQFF
TRBD1	TRBV7-2	TRBJ2-2	NA	TGTGCCAGCAGCTCACAGGGGAAGGTCACCGGGGAGCTGTTTTTT	CASSSQGKVTGELFF
TRBD2	TRBV4-1	TRBJ2-1	NA	TGCGCCAGCGGGAGGGCCCGGAATGAGCAGTTCTTC	CASGRARNEQFF
TRBD1	TRBV7-9	TRBJ2-7	NA	TGTGCCAGCAGCGGAACAGGGGGCTACTACGAGCAGTACTTC	CASSGTGGYYEQYF
TRBD2	TRBV7-2	TRBJ2-1	NA	TGTGCCAGCAGTCTCCAGGGGCTAGCGGGGGGCAATGAGCAGTTCTTC	CASSLQGLAGGNEQFF
TRBD1	TRBV6-1	TRBJ1-5	few	TGTGCCAGCCGGCAGGGGGCTACTGTCGTACAGCCCCAGCATTTT	CASRQGATVVQPQHF
NA	TRBV19	TRBJ1-2	NA	TGTGCCAGTAGAACACCGGACGGCCCGGGAGATGGCTACACCTTC	CASRTPDGPGDGYTF
NA	TRBV24-1	TRBJ2-7	few	TGTGCCACCGGGGGCCGGGAAGGAGAGCAGTACTTC	CATGGREGEQYF
TRBD1	TRBV5-4	TRBJ2-7	once	TGTGCCAGCAGCTCGCCGGGACAGGGCTCCTACGAGCAGTACTTC	CASSSPGQGSYEQYF
NA	TRBV4-3	TRBJ1-5	NA	TGCGCCAGCAGCCAAGTGGGGGGACTCAATCAGCCCCAGCATTTT	CASSQVGGLNQPQHF
NA	TRBV7-9	TRBJ1-1	few	TGTGCCAGCAGCTTAGATGGAGGGGGGACTGAAGCTTTCTTT	CASSLDGGGTEAFF
TRBD2	TRBV5-1	TRBJ2-3	many	TGCGCCACCCAGCGGGGGGGAGGCACAGATACGCAGTATTTT	CATQRGGGTDTQYF
NA	TRBV5-1	TRBJ2-7	NA	TGCGCCAGCAGCTTGGGGCAGGCCCGCTACGAGCAGTACTTC	CASSLGQARYEQYF
NA	TRBV11-3	TRBJ2-1	medium-sized	TGTGCCAGCAGCTTACAGGGCGGTGAGCAGTTCTTC	CASSLQGGEQFF
NA	TRBV6-2/TRBV6-3	TRBJ1-2	NA	TGTGCCAGCAGTACTCCGAGAGGGGTCTATGGCTACACCTTC	CASSTPRGVYGYTF
TRBD1	TRBV24-1	TRBJ2-1	NA	TGTGCCACCAGTGAACCCGGGACAGGGGAGTACAATGAGCAGTTCTTC	CATSEPGTGEYNEQFF
NA	TRBV5-1	TRBJ2-3	NA	TGCGCCAGCAGCCAAAGGGGGGCTAGCACAGATACGCAGTATTTT	CASSQRGASTDTQYF